This entry is about one T cell receptor (beta chain). Its antigen remains unidentified. It has no much larger one-base neighbor in the sample; base qualities were not kept. The data derive from a study of shared clonotypes between healthy human individuals (dated by TCRdb to 2020 to 2021). In the study overall: Three men and a couple of women, aged 18 to 49 years, made up the cohort. For each donor, CD4 naive and CD4 memory were each given three plates, CD8 naive was given two plates, and CD8 memory was given one plate. Blood TCR repertoires of four to six healthy adults were deeply sequenced to estimate repertoire size and the extent of clonotype sharing between individuals. Libraries were prepared and TCR repertoires were sequenced by different laboratories using diverse techniques, in order to increase sequencing depth and limit assay-specific biases. Per donor, leukapheresis produced somewhere between about 0.9 and 9 billion PBMCs. What the authors observed across the whole study: Compared with non-shared clonotypes, clonotypes shared by all four sorted-subset donors had higher generation probabilities. Sampling was restricted to blood, and TCR repertoires in tissue are likely to differ from TCR repertoires in blood. Pairwise subsampling indicated that sequencing depth was expected to affect the degree of clonotype sharing among donors. Across a few donors, approximately 4.6% of naive CD4, roughly 3.4% of naive CD8, 2.3% of memory CD4, and under 0.45% of memory CD8 clonotypes were shared. Estimated clonotype richness was generally larger for naive than for memory subsets. Rarefaction of sorted-subset datasets indicated incomplete sequencing despite the large sequencing depth. The small number of donors limited the genetic and exposure-history diversity represented.

For the CD8 naive samples, CD45RO-negative cells were positively selected for CCR7, yielding a CD45RA+CCR7+ population from which TemRA cells were excluded. The donors were healthy, HIV-negative adults who had no recently reported acute infections or vaccinations. All donors were Caucasian adults living in Nashville, Tennessee, USA. Blood was obtained by leukapheresis, after which PBMCs were separated by Ficoll-Histopaque density gradient centrifugation and cryopreserved in liquid nitrogen vapor phase. Purity and quantity of every magnetically sorted T cell population were checked by analytical flow cytometry. From each sorted fraction, genomic DNA was isolated and quantified by UV absorbance on a Nanodrop 2000c. Using the deep immunoSEQ assay, TCR CDR3 regions were amplified from genomic DNA by multiplex PCR. Genomic DNA extracted from each cell subset was distributed evenly over all wells of several immunoSEQ 96-well plates, and each plate served as one replicate. For sorted subsets, approximately 200 ng of genomic DNA, equivalent to roughly 30,000 T cell genomes, went into each replicate PCR. Purified libraries were quantified with a Qubit 3.0 fluorometer, sized on a Bioanalyzer 2100, and re-quantified with the KAPA Library Quantification kit. Every immunoSEQ 96-well plate was sequenced on a separate single-read 150-cycle Illumina NextSeq 550 flow cell. The original methods were these. Because the immunoSEQ output included only junctional sequences and no quality scores, the filtering could not be the same as the filtering used for full-length reads. Sequences were annotated with PyIR, a Python wrapper for IgBLAST v1.9, using IMGT germline references to assign V/J genes and CDR3. Reads were removed for weak V/J assignments (E-value above 1e-6), missing CDR3, stop codons, out-of-frame junctions, or ambiguous translated residues. V3J clonotypes were defined as sequences sharing an identical inferred V gene, J gene, and CDR3 amino acid sequence. Percentage overlap between repertoires was calculated by dividing the number of shared unique clonotypes by the size of the smaller repertoire. Richness of each repertoire was evaluated using RTK rarefaction, the Chao1 estimator, and Recon v2.1 estimates of unobserved clonotypes. OLGA was used to compute generation probabilities for all TCRbeta clonotypes that the gDNA method yielded from several donors. TCRdb limited this immuneACCESS table to in-frame rearrangements with V and J called. A share of clones is missing; checked studies link under half to unresolved V genes, and the rest is unexplained. V and J calls and clone size follow that table, whereas D and trimming were derived from the DNA. Counted in this sample were around 2,000,000 clones; more than 85% of them appeared once. Together, the top ten hold roughly 1.7% of the sample.

V loses 2 bases, J loses 10 bases, and the germline ends lie 9 bases apart. Counted from cysteine to phenylalanine, this CDR3 has 12 amino acids. The kept DNA is CDR3 alone, 36 bases in frame from the first base. From a lookup of the germline V gene, CDR1 and CDR2 are SGHVS and FQNEAQ. This receptor was taken from a man between 18 and 35 years old in good health. Some clones in this sample may be carry-over from other donors' samples. This chain is built from TRBV7-8 and TRBJ2-1, with the D assignment possibly TRBD1 or TRBD2, given 5 matching bases for each. The source material was naive CD8+ T cells from PBMCs. The intended sense of this specimen's cell subset or site label: CD45RA+CCR7+. CDR3 reads: CASSLIGTEQFF. DNA sequence: TGTGCCAGCAGCTTAATCGGGACCGAGCAGTTCTTC.